The 32 T cell receptor beta chains below were found in one sample sequenced in a study of regulatory T cells in long-lasting Graves disease. The time point here: persistent/refractory GD, antithyroid drugs over 5 years with positive TRAb. PBMCs were the source of the RNA used for TCR sequencing. HTBI primers from iRepertoire and Arm-PCR of CDR3 regions yielded the TCR beta libraries. TCRdb redid the calling of the multiplex PCR reads with MiXCR, one entry per CDR3 protein. The sample lists more than 350,000 distinct CDR3 sequences, over 20% occurring once. Material: peripheral blood mononuclear cells (PBMCs), obtained when the disease was refractory, from a patient treated with antithyroid drugs. These receptors all come from a female donor with Graves disease.

In this sample, this clonotype turned up many times. This chain joins TRBV20-1 and TRBJ1-5; D possibly corresponds to TRBD1 (6 bases). The V gene lost 5 bases and the J gene lost 3 bases, with 14 bases spanning the gap. This CDR3 contains 14 residues. Germline loops: CDR1 DFQATT, CDR2 SNEGSKA (reference sequence). The chain's CDR3 is CSAALRTANQPQHF. Written as DNA, the CDR3 is TGCAGTGCTGCCCTTAGGACAGCCAATCAGCCCCAGCATTTT.

At least ten counts were recorded for this clonotype. V is TRBV5-1 and J is TRBJ2-6; 12 nucleotides line up with TRBD2. V was pared by 6 bases and J by 0 bases, with 4 bases of the junction left unmatched. CDR3 length equals 17 residues. Germline-derived CDR1 and CDR2 are SGHRS and YFSETQ. The CDR3 DNA follows: TGCGCCAGCAAGGGACTAGCGGGCAGCTCTGGGGCCAACGTCCTGACTTTC. It specifies CASKGLAGSSGANVLTF.

This clonotype has ten or more counts. The chain couples TRBV5-5 to TRBJ2-7; the match to TRBD1 covers 11 bases. CDR3 size: 16 residues. Germline CDR1 SGHKS, CDR2 YYEKEE (reference sequence). The V and J ends lost 1 base and 0 bases, in that order; junction bases with no gene match: 3. The CDR3 spells CASSLWTGGSSYEQYF. In nucleotides, the CDR3 is TGTGCCAGCAGCTTGTGGACAGGGGGCAGCTCCTACGAGCAGTACTTC.

This rearrangement joins TRBV27 to TRBJ1-1; unclear D gene. Trimming pared 5 bases from V and 0 bases from J, leaving 7 bases between. This CDR3 spans 13 amino acids. Looked up from germline, CDR1 is MNHEY and CDR2 is SMNVEV (reference sequence). The CDR3 is CASSGAMNTEAFF. The CDR3 DNA reads as TGTGCCAGCAGTGGAGCGATGAACACTGAAGCTTTCTTT.

This clonotype came up a few times. This chain connects TRBV4-1 to TRBJ2-7, with 12 bases matching TRBD1. V gave up 1 base and J gave up 9 bases; unmatched junction bases: 7. Per germline, CDR1 MGHRA and CDR2 YSYEKL. There are 15 residues in the CDR3. The CDR3 reads CASSQVGTGGVVQYF. DNA for the CDR3: TGCGCCAGCAGCCAAGTGGGGACAGGGGGCGTCGTGCAGTACTTC.

The chain couples TRBV12-3 or TRBV12-4 to TRBJ1-1, with D possibly TRBD1 on 5 matching bases. This CDR3 spans 15 amino acids. Trimming took off 7 bases at V and 4 bases at J, with 19 bases between the two ends. DNA for the CDR3: TGTGCCAGCACCCCCCTCCGGACGGGGGGCACTGAAGCTTTCTTT. Protein product: CASTPLRTGGTEAFF.

The J gene is TRBJ2-7, the V gene TRBV20-1, with TRBD1 as a possible D gene (6 bases). V was shortened by 0 bases and J by 6 bases, with 18 bases between the two germline ends. Germline V gene sequence: CDR1 DFQATT, CDR2 SNEGSKA (reference sequence). The CDR3 extends over 15 amino acids. Here the CDR3 DNA reads TGCAGTGCTAGAGATCCGGGACAAGGTACGATCGAGCAGTACTTC. Translated, it gives CSARDPGQGTIEQYF.

The chain combines TRBV19 with TRBJ1-1, with 9 bases fitting TRBD1. Germline values: CDR1 LNHDA, CDR2 SQIVND (reference sequence). The CDR3 sequence is 17 residues long. The J segment lost 3 bases and the V segment lost 6 bases, leaving 14 bases of the junction unmatched. The CDR3 protein is CASSPTPYRGQDTEAFF. CDR3 in DNA: TGTGCCAGTAGCCCAACCCCGTACAGGGGGCAGGACACTGAAGCTTTCTTT.

This rearrangement joins TRBV2 to TRBJ2-3, with no clear D. The ends were cut back, 3 bases at V and 4 bases at J, with 14 bases in the middle. The CDR3 sequence is 15 residues long. CDR1 is SNHLY, CDR2 FYNNEI, per germline. The CDR3 reads CASSDGGPGADTQYF. The DNA for the CDR3 is TGTGCCAGCAGTGATGGCGGCCCTGGGGCAGATACGCAGTATTTT. Supplemented by reference TRBV2 and TRBJ2-3, the full variable domain reads EPEVTQTPSHQVTQMGQEVILRCVPISNHLYFYWYRQILGQKVEFLVSFYNNEISEKSEIFDDQFSVERPDGSNFTLKIRSTKLEDSAMYFCASSDGGPGADTQYFGPGTRLTVL.

Regarding this clonotype: This sequence may be a read error, since a much larger clone differs from it by one base. The conserved phenylalanine or tryptophan normally closing the CDR3 is absent here, so this likely arose from a read error. The chain combines TRBV3-1 with TRBJ2-5, with D perhaps matching TRBD1 (5 bases). This CDR3 is 13 amino acids long. Germline CDR1 LGHDT, CDR2 YNNKEL (reference sequence). The V end was cut by 1 base, the J end by 4 bases, with 7 bases between. CDR3: CASSQVRGETQYL. CDR3 DNA sequence: TGTGCCAGCAGCCAAGTAAGGGGAGAGACCCAGTACCTC.

The J gene is TRBJ2-6, the V gene TRBV5-1; D is unresolved. The germline V and J ends were trimmed by 0 bases and 4 bases, with 8 bases remaining between them. CDR1 SGHRS and CDR2 YFSETQ come from the germline V gene. CDR3 length: 15 amino acids. The CDR3 DNA follows: TGCGCCAGCAGCTTGGCGGAATCCGGGGCCAACGTCCTGACTTTC. Translated, it gives CASSLAESGANVLTF.

The J gene is TRBJ2-5, the V gene TRBV10-1; TRBD2 might be the D (6 bases). Germline loops: CDR1 WNHNN, CDR2 SYGVQD (reference sequence). The CDR3 contains 15 residues. The V end was cut by 2 bases, the J end by 5 bases, with 15 bases between. The CDR3 reads CASSERPGVRETQYF. CDR3 DNA: TGCGCCAGCAGTGAGCGACCGGGAGTTCGGGAGACCCAGTACTTC.

J is TRBJ2-2 and V is TRBV7-9; 9 bases map to TRBD2. CDR3 length: 16 amino acids. The germline V gene encodes CDR1 SEHNR and CDR2 FQNEAQ (reference sequence). After removal of 4 bases from V and 5 bases from J, the junction contained 8 bases not matched to a gene. CDR3 amino acids: CASSSGSGSLTGELFF. CDR3 DNA sequence: TGTGCCAGCAGCTCCGGTAGCGGGAGCCTGACCGGGGAGCTGTTTTTT.

This clonotype was observed a handful of times. A much larger clone sits a single nucleotide away, making a read error possible. The chain uses TRBV2 and TRBJ2-7; the D is unclear. The CDR3 covers 12 residues. Between the trimmed V and J ends, which lost 7 bases and 5 bases, there was a span of 12 bases. CDR1 SNHLY and CDR2 FYNNEI come from the germline V gene. CDR3 in amino acids: CASKASGHEQYF. CDR3 nucleotide sequence: TGTGCCAGCAAGGCCTCCGGGCACGAGCAGTACTTC.

This clonotype was found many times. CDR3 sequence reads: CASSLGGENTIYF. In DNA, the CDR3 is TGCGCCAGCAGCTTGGGAGGGGAAAACACCATATATTTT. The rearrangement links TRBV5-1 to TRBJ1-3; tentatively, D is TRBD1 (5 bases). The germline V gene encodes CDR1 SGHRS and CDR2 YFSETQ. The CDR3 has 13 amino acids. With 0 bases removed from V and 6 bases from J, the gap between germline ends came to 7 bases. The entire variable domain, with the rest obtained from reference TRBV5-1 and TRBJ1-3, is as follows: KAGVTQTPRYLIKTRGQQVTLSCSPISGHRSVSWYQQTPGQGLQFLFEYFSETQRNKGNFPGRFSGRQFSNSRSEMNVSTLELGDSALYLCASSLGGENTIYFGEGSWLTVV.

V gene TRBV4-1 combines with J gene TRBJ2-5; possible D gene TRBD1, 5 bases. The CDR3 runs to 15 residues. CDR1 is MGHRA, CDR2 YSYEKL, per germline. V was clipped by 2 bases and J by 3 bases, with 13 bases between them. The CDR3 DNA is TGCGCCAGCAGCCAACAGGGTATTTCGGAAGAGACCCAGTACTTC. It translates to CASSQQGISEETQYF.

To note about this clonotype: A far larger clone is just one base off, so this is likely a read error. J is TRBJ2-5 and V is TRBV28; D gene unclear. This CDR3 comprises 15 residues. Per germline, CDR1 MDHEN and CDR2 SYDVKM. V shed 6 bases and J shed 1 base, with 15 bases lying between them. CDR3 DNA: TGTGCCAGCAGCTTAGCCCCCCCGGTCCAAGAGACCCAGTACTTC. Its protein is CASSLAPPVQETQYF.

This clonotype has a count of ten or more. The chain joins TRBV24-1 to TRBJ2-7; D gene unclear. Germline CDR1 KGHDR, CDR2 SFDVKD. V was shortened by 5 bases and J by 0 bases, with 7 bases between the two germline ends. This CDR3 is built from 13 residues. CDR3 amino acids: CATSGAPSYEQYF. The CDR3, as DNA: TGTGCCACCAGTGGGGCACCCTCCTACGAGCAGTACTTC.

This clonotype was seen at least ten times. V is TRBV28 and J is TRBJ2-5, with TRBD2 identical over 10 bases. The junction had 2 bases not matched to a gene; V was cut back by 6 bases and J by 7 bases. The CDR3 spans 12 residues. In germline, CDR1 is MDHEN, CDR2 SYDVKM. Written as DNA, the CDR3 is TGTGCCAGCAGGATAGCGGGGGGGACCCAGTACTTC. Translating it yields CASRIAGGTQYF.

Ten or more counts support this clonotype. The chain is built from TRBV20-1 and TRBJ2-5; D ambiguous. Germline V lookup: CDR1 DFQATT, CDR2 SNEGSKA (reference sequence). Trimming took 6 bases from V and 3 from J, leaving 14 bases between them. The CDR3 spans 13 residues. CDR3 bases: TGCAGTGCAGCCCCTACCCTAAAAGAGACCCAGTACTTC. This gives the protein CSAAPTLKETQYF.

In this sample, this clonotype turned up many times. The chain couples TRBV2 to TRBJ2-2; TRBD1 is a possible D gene (5 bases). V lost 4 bases and J 6 bases, leaving 9 bases between the germline ends. CDR3 size: 13 residues. Germline CDR1 SNHLY, CDR2 FYNNEI. The DNA of the CDR3 is TGTGCCAGCAGTGTAGGGGTCCCCGGGGAGCTGTTTTTT. As protein: CASSVGVPGELFF.

This clonotype came up a few times. This chain joins TRBV30 and TRBJ1-4, with 7 bases matching TRBD1. The CDR3 is 13 residues long. Looked up from germline, CDR1 is GTSNPN and CDR2 is SVGIG (reference sequence). The V and J ends lost 7 bases and 8 bases, in that order; junction bases with no gene match: 10. CDR3 sequence reads: CAYPTGVGEKLFF. CDR3 bases: TGTGCCTACCCAACAGGGGTAGGGGAAAAACTGTTTTTT.

This clonotype was recorded a few times. The V gene is TRBV18, the J gene TRBJ2-7; 12 bases map to TRBD2. Trimming removed 5 bases from V and 3 bases from J; junction bases left unmatched: 14. Germline lookup yields CDR1 KGHSH and CDR2 LQKENI. The CDR3 spans 18 residues. The CDR3 here is CASSAGLAGSDNVYEQYF. The CDR3 nucleotides read TGTGCCAGCTCAGCGGGACTAGCGGGCTCTGATAATGTCTACGAGCAGTACTTC.

The CDR3 DNA reads as TGTGCCAGCAGCCAAGATCCTCGAGGTGCGGGAGCCGGGGAGCTGTTTTTT. Protein product: CASSQDPRGAGAGELFF. The chain carries TRBV3-1 and TRBJ2-2; TRBD2 aligns across 7 bases. V shed 0 bases, J shed 6 bases, and the junction held 10 bases outside the gene matches. CDR1 and CDR2 (germline): LGHDT, YNNKEL (reference sequence). The CDR3 runs to 17 residues. Full variable domain (remainder filled in from reference TRBV3-1 and TRBJ2-2): DTAVSQTPKYLVTQMGNDKSIKCEQNLGHDTMYWYKQDSKKFLKIMFSYNNKELIINETVPNRFSPKSPDKAHLNLHINSLELGDSAVYFCASSQDPRGAGAGELFFGEGSRLTVL.

This clonotype was observed a few times. The chain combines TRBV15 with TRBJ2-5; a possible D gene is TRBD2 (5 bases). CDR1 and CDR2 from the germline V gene are LNHNV and YYDKDF (reference sequence). The V end lost 0 bases, the J end lost 1 base, and 9 bases lay between the germline ends. The CDR3 consists of 15 residues. CDR3 in amino acids: CATSRDRGFQETQYF. The CDR3 nucleotides are TGTGCCACCAGCAGAGATAGAGGGTTCCAAGAGACCCAGTACTTC. Variable domain in full (rest from reference TRBV15 and TRBJ2-5): DAMVIQNPRYQVTQFGKPVTLSCSQTLNHNVMYWYQQKSSQAPKLLFHYYDKDFNNEADTPDNFQSRRPNTSFCFLDIRSPGLGDTAMYLCATSRDRGFQETQYFGPGTRLLVL.

The rearrangement uses TRBV6-1 and TRBJ1-5; D is perhaps TRBD1 (6 bases). This CDR3 comprises 16 residues. V lost 6 bases to trimming and J lost 3 bases, with 18 bases between them. Germline CDR1 is MNHNS and CDR2 is SASEGT. The CDR3 loop is CASSSTLGQANQPQHF. In nucleotides, the CDR3 is TGTGCCAGCAGCTCCACATTGGGACAAGCCAATCAGCCCCAGCATTTT.

The chain joins TRBV5-1 to TRBJ1-1; possible D gene TRBD1, 6 bases. The ends were cut back, 3 bases at V and 0 bases at J, with 15 bases in the middle. This CDR3 contains 16 residues. Germline CDR1 and CDR2: SGHRS and YFSETQ. CDR3 sequence (DNA): TGCGCCAGCAGCTCAGGGGCTTACACCATGAACACTGAAGCTTTCTTT. Translation: CASSSGAYTMNTEAFF.

The sample holds many counts of this clonotype. V and J are TRBV20-1 and TRBJ1-1; TRBD1 agrees at 9 bases. CDR3 length: 13 amino acids. CDR1 and CDR2 from the germline V gene are DFQATT and SNEGSKA (reference sequence). V gave up 4 bases and J gave up 5 bases; unmatched junction bases: 5. CDR3 protein: CSATHRGLTEAFF. CDR3 coding DNA: TGCAGTGCTACCCACAGGGGGCTGACTGAAGCTTTCTTT.

This clonotype showed up just a few times. At one of its ends the junction is not consistent with the germline gene, which may arise from a read error. The chain employs TRBV7-7 and TRBJ2-1; D is perhaps TRBD1 (7 bases). The CDR3 extends over 19 amino acids. CDR1 and CDR2 from the germline V gene are SSHAT and FNYEAQ (reference sequence). The CDR3 loop is CASSLWVHGGGSSSYEQFF. The CDR3 nucleotides are TGTGCTAGCAGCTTATGGGTCCACGGAGGGGGCTCTAGCTCCTACGAGCAGTTCTTC.

A few counts support this clonotype. A much larger clonotype is one base distant, so this may be a read error. The CDR3: CASSLVRGTYEQYF. In nucleotides, the CDR3 is TGTGCCAGCAGTTTAGTTCGGGGCACCTACGAGCAGTACTTC. The genes are TRBV27 and TRBJ2-7; tentatively, D is TRBD1 or TRBD2 (5 bases each). Germline CDR1 and CDR2: MNHEY and SMNVEV (reference sequence). V shed 2 bases and J shed 2 bases, with 10 bases lying between them. This CDR3 is built from 14 residues.

This clonotype was recorded many times. The chain uses TRBV7-3 and TRBJ1-1; 9 nucleotides line up with TRBD1. Germline V gives CDR1 SGHTA, CDR2 FQGTGA. CDR3 length: 15 residues. Losses at the gene ends were 4 bases for V and 0 bases for J; bases not matched to a gene: 3. The CDR3 sequence is CASSSGTGMNTEAFF. In nucleotides, the CDR3 is TGTGCCAGCAGCTCCGGGACAGGGATGAACACTGAAGCTTTCTTT.

This clonotype came up a few times. This chain's CDR3 is CAADKGTGNTIYF. The CDR3 DNA follows: TGTGCCGCTGACAAGGGTACTGGAAACACCATATATTTT. V and J are TRBV30 and TRBJ1-3; D ambiguous. The CDR3 has 13 amino acids. The ends were cut back, 8 bases at V and 2 bases at J, with 13 bases in the middle. The germline gives CDR1 GTSNPN, CDR2 SVGIG (reference sequence).